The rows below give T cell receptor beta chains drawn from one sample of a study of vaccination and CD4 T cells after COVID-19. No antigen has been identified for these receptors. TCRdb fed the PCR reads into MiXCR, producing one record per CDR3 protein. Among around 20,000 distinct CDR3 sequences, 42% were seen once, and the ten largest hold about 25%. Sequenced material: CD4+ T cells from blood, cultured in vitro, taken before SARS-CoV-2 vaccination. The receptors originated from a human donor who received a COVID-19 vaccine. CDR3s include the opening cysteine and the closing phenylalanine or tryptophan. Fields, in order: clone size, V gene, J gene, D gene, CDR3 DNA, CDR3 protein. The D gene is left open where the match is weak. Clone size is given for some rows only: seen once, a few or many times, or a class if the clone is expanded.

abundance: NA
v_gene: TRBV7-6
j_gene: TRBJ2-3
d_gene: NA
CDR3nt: TGTGCCAGCAGCTTAGCAGGGGGGAGGACAGATACGCAGTATTTT
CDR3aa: CASSLAGGRTDTQYF

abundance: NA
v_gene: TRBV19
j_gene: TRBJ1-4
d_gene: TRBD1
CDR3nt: TGTGCCAGTAGTTCGGGGACAGGTGAAAAACTGTTTTTT
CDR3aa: CASSSGTGEKLFF

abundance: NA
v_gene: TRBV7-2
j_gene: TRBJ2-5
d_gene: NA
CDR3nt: TGTGCCAGCAGCTTAGCCTCAAGCCCGTCCACGGAGACCCAGTACTTC
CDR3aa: CASSLASSPSTETQYF

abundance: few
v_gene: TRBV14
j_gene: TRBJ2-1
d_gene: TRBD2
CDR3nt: TGTGCCAGCAGCTCCGCGGCTAGCGGGATCTACAATGAGCAGTTCTTC
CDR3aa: CASSSAASGIYNEQFF

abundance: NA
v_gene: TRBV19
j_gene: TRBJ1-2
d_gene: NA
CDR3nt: TGTGCCAGTAGTATTGTGGGGCAGGGCTCTGGCTACACCTTC
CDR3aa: CASSIVGQGSGYTF

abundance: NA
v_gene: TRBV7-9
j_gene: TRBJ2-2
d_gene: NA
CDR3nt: TGTGCCAGCAGCAGGGGGACCGCGAACACCGGGGAGCTGTTTTTT
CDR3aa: CASSRGTANTGELFF

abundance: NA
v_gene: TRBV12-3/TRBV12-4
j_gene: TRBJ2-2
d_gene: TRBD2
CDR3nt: TGTGCCAGCAGTTTACGGCTAGCGGCGAACACCGGGGAGCTGTTTTTT
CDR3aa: CASSLRLAANTGELFF

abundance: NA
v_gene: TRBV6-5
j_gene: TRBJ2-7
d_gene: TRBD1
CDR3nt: TGTGCCAGCAGTTACGCGGACAGGGGAGTCTACGAGCAGTACTTC
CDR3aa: CASSYADRGVYEQYF

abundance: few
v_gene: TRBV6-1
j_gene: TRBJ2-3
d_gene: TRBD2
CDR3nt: TGTGCCAGCAGACTCGCGGGGGTACAAGATACGCAGTATTTT
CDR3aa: CASRLAGVQDTQYF

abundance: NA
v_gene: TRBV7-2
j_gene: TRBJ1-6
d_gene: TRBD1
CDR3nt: TGTGCCAGCAGCTTACGTCCTGGCGGCAGGGGGTATAATTCACCCCTCCACTTT
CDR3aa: CASSLRPGGRGYNSPLHF

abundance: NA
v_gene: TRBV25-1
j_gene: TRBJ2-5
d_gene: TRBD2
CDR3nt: TGTGCCAGCAGTGAAAGTTCTGGACTAGCGGGGACCAAAGAGACCCAGTACTTC
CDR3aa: CASSESSGLAGTKETQYF

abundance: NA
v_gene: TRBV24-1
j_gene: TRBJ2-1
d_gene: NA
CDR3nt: TGTGCCACCAGTGACCCTAAGGTGGGGGTTGGCCCCCATGAGCAGTTCTTC
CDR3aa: CATSDPKVGVGPHEQFF

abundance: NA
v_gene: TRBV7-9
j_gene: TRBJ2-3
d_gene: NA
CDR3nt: TGTGCCAGCAGCTTAGGTGTTGGCGATACGCAGTATTTT
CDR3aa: CASSLGVGDTQYF

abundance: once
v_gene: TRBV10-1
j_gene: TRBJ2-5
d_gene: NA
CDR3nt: TGTGCCAGCAGCGGGACGCGGGACAGTCTCGGAGAGACCCAGTACTTC
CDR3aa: CASSGTRDSLGETQYF

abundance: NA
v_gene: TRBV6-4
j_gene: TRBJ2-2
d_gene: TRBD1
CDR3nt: TGTGCCAGCAGGGGACAGGGGGCGTTCGGGGAGCTGTTTTTT
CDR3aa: CASRGQGAFGELFF

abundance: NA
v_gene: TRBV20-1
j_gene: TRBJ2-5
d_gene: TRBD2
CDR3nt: TGCAGTGCTAGTGGGGGTAGCGGGGCGCAACAAGAGACCCAGTACTTC
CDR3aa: CSASGGSGAQQETQYF

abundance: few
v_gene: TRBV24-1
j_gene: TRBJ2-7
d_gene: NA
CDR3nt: TGTGCCACCAGTGGGGATGATCCAAGCTCCTACGAGCAGTACTTC
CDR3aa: CATSGDDPSSYEQYF

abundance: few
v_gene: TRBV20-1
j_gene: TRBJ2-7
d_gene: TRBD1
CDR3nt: TGCAGTGCTAGAGTGGCAGGGGGCTCTTACGAGCAGTACTTC
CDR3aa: CSARVAGGSYEQYF

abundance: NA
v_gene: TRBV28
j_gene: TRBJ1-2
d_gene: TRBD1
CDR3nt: TGTGCCAGTTGGGGACAGGATCATGGCTACACCTTC
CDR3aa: CASWGQDHGYTF

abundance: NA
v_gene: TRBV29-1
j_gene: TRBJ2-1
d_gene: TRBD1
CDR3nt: TGCAGCGCCAGGACAGGGTGGTCCTACTACAATGAGCAGTTCTTC
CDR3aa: CSARTGWSYYNEQFF

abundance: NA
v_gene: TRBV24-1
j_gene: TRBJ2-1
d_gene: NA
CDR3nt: TGTGCCACCAGTGATCCTGGGAGGGGGGGCTGGGATGAGCAGTTCTTC
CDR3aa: CATSDPGRGGWDEQFF

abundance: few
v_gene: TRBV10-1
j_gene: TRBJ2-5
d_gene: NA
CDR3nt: TGCGCCAGCAGTGAAGGATCCACGTTGGAGACCCAGTACTTC
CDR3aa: CASSEGSTLETQYF

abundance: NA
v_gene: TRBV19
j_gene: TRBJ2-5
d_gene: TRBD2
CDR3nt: TGTGCCAGTAGTATTGGAAGCGGGGGCCAAGAGACCCAGTACTTC
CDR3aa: CASSIGSGGQETQYF

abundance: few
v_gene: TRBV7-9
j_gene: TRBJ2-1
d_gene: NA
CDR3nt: TGTGCCAGCAGCTTAGACAGCTACAATGAGCAGTTCTTC
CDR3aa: CASSLDSYNEQFF

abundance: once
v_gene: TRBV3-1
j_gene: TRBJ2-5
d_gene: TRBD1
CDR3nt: TGTGCCAGCAGCCAATTCGGACAGGGGGCCATGGGGGAGACCCAGTACTTC
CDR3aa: CASSQFGQGAMGETQYF

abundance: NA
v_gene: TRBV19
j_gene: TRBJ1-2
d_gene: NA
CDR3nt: TGTGCCAGTAAAATGGGGTCAGGGACCCCCTATGGCTACACCTTC
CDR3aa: CASKMGSGTPYGYTF

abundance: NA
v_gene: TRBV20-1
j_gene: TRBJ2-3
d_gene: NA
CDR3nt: TGCAGTGCTAGTCGGGTTCTCACAGATACGCAGTATTTT
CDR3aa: CSASRVLTDTQYF

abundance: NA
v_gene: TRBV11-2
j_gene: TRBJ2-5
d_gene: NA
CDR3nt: TGTGCCAGCAGTTACGGGGACAAGGGATACCAAGAGACCCAGTACTTC
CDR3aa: CASSYGDKGYQETQYF

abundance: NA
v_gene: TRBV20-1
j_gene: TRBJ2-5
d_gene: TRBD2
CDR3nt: TGCAGTGCTAGGCTAGCGGGCCAGTACCAAGAGACCCAGTACTTC
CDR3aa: CSARLAGQYQETQYF

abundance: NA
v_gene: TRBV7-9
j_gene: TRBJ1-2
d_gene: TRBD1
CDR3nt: TGTGCCAGCAGCTTAGAGGGACAGGGGAACTATGGCTACACCTTC
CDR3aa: CASSLEGQGNYGYTF

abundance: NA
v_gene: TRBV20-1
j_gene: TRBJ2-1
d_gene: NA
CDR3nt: TGCAGTGCTAGACCGCCCCTAGATTCCTACAATGAGCAGTTCTTC
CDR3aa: CSARPPLDSYNEQFF

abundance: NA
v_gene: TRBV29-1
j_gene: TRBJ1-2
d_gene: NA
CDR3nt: TGCAGCGTTGACTCGACGGGTAACTATGGCTACACCTTC
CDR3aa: CSVDSTGNYGYTF

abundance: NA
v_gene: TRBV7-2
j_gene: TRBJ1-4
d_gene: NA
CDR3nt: TGTGCCAGCAGCTCCAGATGGGGGCCACCTAATGAAAAACTGTTTTTT
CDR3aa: CASSSRWGPPNEKLFF

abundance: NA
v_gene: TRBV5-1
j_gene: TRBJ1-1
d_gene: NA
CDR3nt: TGCGCCAGCAGCTTGGCCCTAGAACAGGCTGAAGCTTTCTTT
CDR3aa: CASSLALEQAEAFF

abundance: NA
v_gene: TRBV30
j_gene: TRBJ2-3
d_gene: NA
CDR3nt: TGTGCCTGGGGTAGGGATACAGGTACGCAGTATTTT
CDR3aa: CAWGRDTGTQYF

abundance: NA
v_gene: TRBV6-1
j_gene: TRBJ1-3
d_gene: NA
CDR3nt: TGTGCCAGCAGTGCGTCGTACGACTCTGGAAACACCATATATTTT
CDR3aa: CASSASYDSGNTIYF

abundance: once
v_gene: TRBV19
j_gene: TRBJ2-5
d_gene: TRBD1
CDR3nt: TGTGCCAGTAGGAACAGGGGGCCTTTAGAGACCCAGTACTTC
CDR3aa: CASRNRGPLETQYF